This is a list of T cell receptor beta chains from one sample in a study of OX40 agonist ivuxolimab in advanced cancers. Profiled with immunoSEQ multiplex PCR; TCRdb holds only in-frame clones, not every one. Altogether about 64,000 clones are present, about four fifths being singletons, with the ten largest covering 4.5% to 5%. The material sequenced was CD4+ or CD8+ T cells sorted from blood, taken in a trial of the OX40 agonist ivuxolimab. The receptors stem from an adult with an advanced solid tumor such as melanoma, head and neck, liver or kidney cancer. Each CDR3 is given with its conserved first and last residue. A D gene is named only where the DNA matches it firmly. Clone size appears in some rows only: once, few, many, or a class for an expanded clone.

V gene	CDR3 length	D gene	clone size	J gene	CDR3 DNA	CDR3 protein
TRBV19	15	-	-	TRBJ1-2	TGTGCCAGTAGTATAGGAACGGGCTCTGGTGGTGGCTACACCTTC	CASSIGTGSGGGYTF
TRBV9	14	-	-	TRBJ1-1	TGTGCCAGCAGCGTGGACAGACTCAACACTGAAGCTTTCTTT	CASSVDRLNTEAFF
TRBV4-3	14	-	-	TRBJ2-2	TGCGCCAGCAGCCAAGGAAGCACCACCGGGGAGCTGTTTTTT	CASSQGSTTGELFF
TRBV6-5	15	TRBD1	few	TRBJ1-2	TGTGCCAGCAGTCGTGGGACAGGGGGTGATTATGGCTACACCTTC	CASSRGTGGDYGYTF
TRBV5-4	14	-	few	TRBJ1-2	TGTGCCAGCAGCCAGATAGACGAGGGTTATGGCTACACCTTC	CASSQIDEGYGYTF
TRBV30	12	TRBD2	-	TRBJ2-5	TGTGCCTGGGGGACTAGCGGGAGTACCCAGTACTTC	CAWGTSGSTQYF
TRBV16	13	TRBD1	few	TRBJ1-2	TGTGCCAGCAGCCGCAGAGGGGGCAGTGGCTACACCTTC	CASSRRGGSGYTF
TRBV6-1	15	-	once	TRBJ1-3	TGTGCCAGCAGTTTAGACTCTGGGTCTGGAAACACCATATATTTT	CASSLDSGSGNTIYF
TRBV9	15	-	-	TRBJ2-5	TGTGCCAGCAGCGCGTTAGACGGACTTCAAGAGACCCAGTACTTC	CASSALDGLQETQYF
TRBV7-9	13	-	-	TRBJ2-7	TGTGCCAGCAGCTTTGGACAGACCTACGAGCAGTACTTC	CASSFGQTYEQYF
TRBV23-1	23	TRBD1	-	TRBJ1-1	TGCGCCAGCAGTCAATCTCTACGGTCGATGTCCGTAACAGGGGGCGATGAGGACACTGAAGCTTTCTTT	CASSQSLRSMSVTGGDEDTEAFF
TRBV6-6	14	TRBD1	-	TRBJ1-3	TGTGCCAGCAGTCTGACAGGGAAGGGAAACACCATATATTTT	CASSLTGKGNTIYF
TRBV4-1	17	-	-	TRBJ1-4	TGCGCCAGCAGCCGGAGCGAACCCGGACCAACTAATGAAAAACTGTTTTTT	CASSRSEPGPTNEKLFF
TRBV10-3	14	-	-	TRBJ2-5	TGTGCCATCAGTGAGCGGGGGGCACAAGAGACCCAGTACTTC	CAISERGAQETQYF
TRBV29-1	14	-	-	TRBJ2-1	TGCAGCGGAACCTCTCCGCTGACATCAGATGAGCAGTTCTTC	CSGTSPLTSDEQFF
TRBV18	13	-	-	TRBJ2-7	TGTGCCAGCTCACAAGCGGTCAATTACGAGCAGTACTTC	CASSQAVNYEQYF
TRBV7-3	13	-	-	TRBJ2-2	TGTGCCAGCAGCCCGCAGCCTACCGGGGAGCTGTTTTTT	CASSPQPTGELFF
TRBV4-2	15	TRBD1	-	TRBJ2-7	TGTGCCAGCAGCGCCAGCCGGGACAGGGGCCGCGAGCAGTACTTC	CASSASRDRGREQYF
TRBV7-9	16	TRBD1	few	TRBJ2-1	TGTGCCAGCAGCTTAAACAGGGGGCTTGGGTACAATGAGCAGTTCTTC	CASSLNRGLGYNEQFF
TRBV19	13	TRBD1	-	TRBJ1-2	TGTGCCAGTGGGGACAGATTTAACTATGGCTACACCTTC	CASGDRFNYGYTF
TRBV19	14	-	-	TRBJ1-4	TGTGCCAGTACGGACAGAGCAACTAATGAAAAACTGTTTTTT	CASTDRATNEKLFF
TRBV13	14	-	few	TRBJ1-2	TGTGCCAGCAGCCGCCCGATACAGGGTTTCGCGCTAACCTTC	CASSRPIQGFALTF
TRBV28	14	-	few	TRBJ1-1	TGTGCCAGCAGTTTCCCCTCCAGGAACACTGAAGCTTTCTTT	CASSFPSRNTEAFF
TRBV10-1	16	TRBD2	-	TRBJ2-1	TGCGCCAGCAGTCTTTCCCCCGGGACTAGCGGAAATGAGCAGTTCTTC	CASSLSPGTSGNEQFF
TRBV13	15	TRBD2	-	TRBJ2-7	TGTGCCAGCAGCCTTTCTCAATCGGGGGACTACGAGCGGTACTTC	CASSLSQSGDYERYF
TRBV7-6	15	-	-	TRBJ2-7	TGTGCCAGCAGCTTAAGGGATATCAACTCCTACGAGCAGTACTTC	CASSLRDINSYEQYF
TRBV4-1	16	TRBD1	-	TRBJ1-2	TGCGCCAGCAGCCAAGGGGACAGACTATTTAACTATGGCTACACCTTC	CASSQGDRLFNYGYTF
TRBV2	14	TRBD1	-	TRBJ1-3	TGTGCCAGCAGTGCACAGGGGGCTGGAAACACCATATATTTT	CASSAQGAGNTIYF
TRBV4-1	15	-	-	TRBJ2-2	TGCGCCAGCAGCCAAGGTTTGGGGGGCACCGGGGAGCTGTTTTTT	CASSQGLGGTGELFF
TRBV6-7	14	TRBD1	-	TRBJ2-3	TGTGCCAGCAGAGGACAGGGACCCGCAGATACGCAGTATTTT	CASRGQGPADTQYF
TRBV5-1	14	-	few	TRBJ1-1	TGCGCCAGCAGCCTTATGACAGAGAACACTGAAGCTTTCTTT	CASSLMTENTEAFF
TRBV5-1	14	-	once	TRBJ2-7	TGCGCCAGCAGCTTGGAACAGAGCTCCTACGAGCAGTACTTC	CASSLEQSSYEQYF
TRBV4-1	13	TRBD1	-	TRBJ1-1	TGCGCCAGCAGCCAAAGGGACAGGGAGGAAGCTTTCTTT	CASSQRDREEAFF
TRBV6-5	13	TRBD1	-	TRBJ1-5	TGTGCCAGCAAGGGACAGACCAATCAGCCCCAGCATTTT	CASKGQTNQPQHF
TRBV6-5	13	-	-	TRBJ1-2	TGTGCCAGCAGCTCCGACACGATCTATGGCTACACCTTC	CASSSDTIYGYTF
TRBV6-1	14	-	-	TRBJ2-3	TGTGCCAGCAGTGAAGGGGAGCCCACAGATACGCAGTATTTT	CASSEGEPTDTQYF
TRBV14	17	-	-	TRBJ2-1	TGTGCCAGCAGCCAAGTGACTGCGCTAGCCCATGGGAATGAGCAGTTCTTC	CASSQVTALAHGNEQFF
TRBV5-1	15	TRBD2	-	TRBJ2-1	TGCGCCAGCAGCGTGACTAGCGGAGCCTACAATGAGCAGTTCTTC	CASSVTSGAYNEQFF
TRBV5-4	16	-	-	TRBJ1-1	TGTGCCAGCAGCTTACATTCCGGGACAACGAACACTGAAGCTTTCTTT	CASSLHSGTTNTEAFF
TRBV29-1	14	-	-	TRBJ1-4	TGCAGCGCATCCGGGGGGAGAACTAATGAAAAACTGTTTTTT	CSASGGRTNEKLFF
TRBV7-9	14	-	-	TRBJ1-1	TGTGCCAGCAGTCCTCTACAGGGCCACACTGAAGCTTTCTTT	CASSPLQGHTEAFF